These T cell receptor beta chains were read from a single sample in a study of CD8+CD57+ T cells in acquired aplastic anemia. TCRdb re-called the reads with MiXCR, one entry per CDR3 protein. The table records fewer than 200,000 distinct CDR3 sequences, approximately 44% of them present only once. The sample comprised sorted CD4+, CD8+, or CD8+CD57+ T cells (not recorded which) from PBMCs. The source of these receptors is a human donor in good health. CDR3s include the opening cysteine and the closing phenylalanine or tryptophan. The D gene is left open where the match is weak. Clone size is not always given. Where it is, it says once, few, many or a class for expanded clones.

>TRBJ1-2|TRBV5-4|-|few
TGTGCCAGCAGCACCGGGACGGAGTATGGCTACACCTTC
CASSTGTEYGYTF
>TRBJ2-7|TRBV5-1|-|few
TGCGCCAGCAGGGCACAGGTGACCTACGAGCAGTACTTC
CASRAQVTYEQYF
>TRBJ2-7|TRBV18|-|few
TGTGCCAGCTCAGCTATCCTCGGGTTCGAGCAGTACTTC
CASSAILGFEQYF
>TRBJ1-6|TRBV19|-|-
TGTGCCAGTAGCTCTTCCCCCGGACAGATAGCCTCACCCCTCCACTTT
CASSSSPGQIASPLHF
>TRBJ2-1|TRBV6-4|-|-
TGTGCCAGCAGTGACGGGACTGGGGGACATGAGCAGTTCTTC
CASSDGTGGHEQFF
>TRBJ2-3|TRBV3-1|-|-
TGTGCCAGTTCATATGCGGATACGCAGTATTTT
CASSYADTQYF
>TRBJ2-7|TRBV5-6|TRBD1|-
TGTGCCAGCATGACAGGGTCCTCCTACGAGCAGTACTTC
CASMTGSSYEQYF
>TRBJ1-2|TRBV19|-|many
TGTGCCAGTAGGAGAGGCAACTATGGCTACACCTTC
CASRRGNYGYTF
>TRBJ2-3|TRBV10-3|TRBD1|few
TGTGCCATCAGGGAGACAGGGATCACAGATACGCAGTATTTT
CAIRETGITDTQYF
>TRBJ2-5|TRBV6-7|-|-
TGTGCCAGCAGTTACTTGGCCCGGGACTCAATAAAAGGGACCCAGTACTTC
CASSYLARDSIKGTQYF
>TRBJ2-7|TRBV7-2|-|many
TGTGCCAGCAGCTTAGCTGCAGGGGCGTCGGTTGAGCAGTACTTC
CASSLAAGASVEQYF
>TRBJ1-5|TRBV6-5|TRBD1|-
TGTGCCAGCAGTTACCCGGGACAGGGGAATCAGCCCCAGCATTTT
CASSYPGQGNQPQHF
>TRBJ2-7|TRBV20-1|-|-
TGCAGTGCTAGAGATTCCGGGACTGCTGCCTACGAGCAGTACTTC
CSARDSGTAAYEQYF
>TRBJ2-1|TRBV30|-|-
TGTGCCGGGGGACGCCTTCGGGATGAGCAGTTCTTC
CAGGRLRDEQFF
>TRBJ2-6|TRBV25-1|TRBD1|-
TGTGCCAGCCTGGGACAGTTAGACTCTGGGGCCAACGTCCTGACTTTC
CASLGQLDSGANVLTF
>TRBJ2-3|TRBV2|TRBD1|many
TGTGCCAGCGGGCAGGGGGCCCGAACAGATACGCAGTATTTT
CASGQGARTDTQYF
>TRBJ2-7|TRBV19|-|-
TGTGCCAGTAGTATCGGGCCACCTTACGAGCAGTACTTC
CASSIGPPYEQYF
>TRBJ2-3|TRBV20-1|-|many
TGCAGTGCCTCACAGGGAACCACAGATACGCAGTATTTT
CSASQGTTDTQYF
>TRBJ1-2|TRBV7-9|-|once
TGTGCCAGCAGCCCGGTTGGGAACTATGGCTACACCTTC
CASSPVGNYGYTF
>TRBJ2-2|TRBV5-6|TRBD2|few
TGTGCCAGCAGCTTGGTACTAGCGGGCCTAACCACCGGGGAGCTGTTTTTT
CASSLVLAGLTTGELFF
>TRBJ2-6|TRBV11-1|-|once
TGTGCCAGCAGCTTGGGACAAGTCTCTGGGGCCAACGTCCTGACTTTC
CASSLGQVSGANVLTF
>TRBJ2-3|TRBV2|-|many
TGTGCCAGCAAAAGGGGGCGCGGGGCAGATACGCAGTATTTT
CASKRGRGADTQYF
>TRBJ1-4|TRBV18|TRBD1|-
TGTGCCAGCTCACCATCTATCGACAGGGGACGGGAAAAACTGTTTTTT
CASSPSIDRGREKLFF